A selection of T cell receptor beta chains follows, all from one sample in a study of neoadjuvant anti-PD-1 for oral cavity cancer. Repertoires were generated with immunoSEQ multiplex PCR, while TCRdb's copy carries only in-frame clones and drops some. Of about 14,000 clones listed, roughly 40% are singletons. The sequencing used tumor tissue, collected after nivolumab (anti-PD-1) treatment. The receptors stem from a person between 40 and 85 years old with oral cavity squamous cell carcinoma. Both conserved end residues are part of each CDR3. The D gene is left open where the match is weak. The size of a clone is reported for some rows only, either as once, few or many, or as a class for expanded clones.

TRBV5-6,-,TRBJ2-5,-,TGTGCCAGCAGCTTGGATCGGCGGGAAAAAGAGACCCAGTACTTC,CASSLDRREKETQYF
TRBV5-1,medium-sized,TRBJ2-7,TRBD1,TGCGCCAGCAGCTTGGGAGGGACAGGATCCTACGAGCAGTACTTC,CASSLGGTGSYEQYF
TRBV6-1,-,TRBJ2-7,TRBD1,TGTGCCAGCAGTGCGAACCCGGGACAGAGCTACGAGCAGTACTTC,CASSANPGQSYEQYF
TRBV2,-,TRBJ2-1,TRBD1,TGTGCCAGCAGGGACCCGGGACAGGGCTACAATGAGCAGTTCTTC,CASRDPGQGYNEQFF
TRBV5-1,once,TRBJ1-5,-,TGTGCCAGCAGCCGACCTAATCAGCCCCAGCATTTT,CASSRPNQPQHF
TRBV27,medium-sized,TRBJ2-1,-,TGTGCCAGCAGTTTTGGTTCCGGGGTCAATGAGCAGTTCTTC,CASSFGSGVNEQFF
TRBV18,few,TRBJ2-3,-,TGTGCCAGCTCCGCCCTCGCGAGCACAGATACGCAGTATTTT,CASSALASTDTQYF
TRBV6-5,few,TRBJ2-6,-,TGTGCCAGCAGTTACTCGGACGGCTCTGGGGCCAACGTCCTGACTTTC,CASSYSDGSGANVLTF
TRBV6-5,medium-sized,TRBJ2-2,-,TGTGCCAGCAGTTACCTTACCAGGGCCACCGGGGAGCTGTTTTTT,CASSYLTRATGELFF
TRBV6-5,-,TRBJ2-3,-,TGTGCCAGCACCCGACAGTATAGCACAGATACGCAGTATTTT,CASTRQYSTDTQYF
TRBV2,many,TRBJ1-6,TRBD1,TGTGCCAGCAGTGGGACAGGGGTAGGCTCACCCCTCCACTTT,CASSGTGVGSPLHF
TRBV28,-,TRBJ2-7,-,TGTGCCAGCAGTCCCCGCCGGGACCTCATTTACGAGCAGTACTTC,CASSPRRDLIYEQYF